This TCR beta chain stems from a study of PD-L1 blockade in urothelial cancer. Study-level background: Intravenous atezolizumab, 1,200 mg every 3 weeks, was begun by patients around 2014. Male sex and bladder-origin urothelial cancer characterized about 85% of the 29 patients. Timepoints chosen for blood analysis were 3 weeks (second dose) and 6 weeks after treatment start.

As for time point: pretreatment peripheral blood. The CDR3 is 14 amino acids. Trimming at V came to 2 bases and at J to 6 bases, leaving 4 bases not matched to a gene. Germline V lookup: CDR1 MRHNA, CDR2 SNTAGT. Synthetic TCR analog templates were added to each PCR reaction. Assay used: immunoSEQ multiplex PCR; TCRdb lists only in-frame clones, some missing. The profile covers tens of thousands of clones, with around 81% appearing a single time and 3.2% taken by the ten largest. The TCR comes from a man in his 70s with urothelial cancer. The chain links TRBV6-4 to TRBJ2-3, with TRBD1 identical over 8 bases. The sequencing used PBMCs, collected around atezolizumab (anti-PD-L1) treatment. This chain's CDR3 is CASSDGTGRDTQYF. In DNA, the CDR3 is TGTGCCAGCAGTGACGGGACAGGCAGGGATACGCAGTATTTT.